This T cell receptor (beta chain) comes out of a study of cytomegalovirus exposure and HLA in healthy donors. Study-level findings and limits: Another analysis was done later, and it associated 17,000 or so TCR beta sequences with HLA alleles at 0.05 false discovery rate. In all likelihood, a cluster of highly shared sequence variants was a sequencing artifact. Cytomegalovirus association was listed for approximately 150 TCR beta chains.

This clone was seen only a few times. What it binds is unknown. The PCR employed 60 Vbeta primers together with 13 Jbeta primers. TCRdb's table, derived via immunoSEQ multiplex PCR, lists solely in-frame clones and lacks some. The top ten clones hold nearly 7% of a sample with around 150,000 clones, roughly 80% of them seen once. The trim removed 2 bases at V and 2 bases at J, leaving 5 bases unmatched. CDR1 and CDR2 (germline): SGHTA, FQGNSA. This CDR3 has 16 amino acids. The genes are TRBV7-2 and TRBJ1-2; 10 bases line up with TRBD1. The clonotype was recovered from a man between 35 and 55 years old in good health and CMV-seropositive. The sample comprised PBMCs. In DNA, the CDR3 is TGTGCCAGCAGCTTATCCCGGGGACAGGGGAACTATGGCTACACCTTC. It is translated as CASSLSRGQGNYGYTF.